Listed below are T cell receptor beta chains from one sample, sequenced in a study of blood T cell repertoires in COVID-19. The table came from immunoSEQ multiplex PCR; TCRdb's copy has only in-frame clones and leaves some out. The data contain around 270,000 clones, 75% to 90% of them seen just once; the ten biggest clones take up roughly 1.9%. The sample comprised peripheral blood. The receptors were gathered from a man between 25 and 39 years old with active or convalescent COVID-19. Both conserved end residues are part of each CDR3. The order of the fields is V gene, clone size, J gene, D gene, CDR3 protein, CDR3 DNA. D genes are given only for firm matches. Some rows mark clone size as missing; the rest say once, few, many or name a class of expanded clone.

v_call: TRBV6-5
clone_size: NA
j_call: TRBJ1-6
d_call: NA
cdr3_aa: CASSSGANSPLHF
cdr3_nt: TGTGCCAGCAGTTCCGGAGCAAATTCACCCCTCCACTTT

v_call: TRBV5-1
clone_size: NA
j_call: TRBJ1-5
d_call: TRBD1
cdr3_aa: CASRHRQGEPQHF
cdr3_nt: TGCGCCAGCAGGCACCGACAGGGGGAACCCCAGCATTTT

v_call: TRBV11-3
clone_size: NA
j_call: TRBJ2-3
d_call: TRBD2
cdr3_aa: CASSLAGGPTDTQYF
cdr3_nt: TGTGCCAGCAGCTTAGCGGGGGGGCCGACAGATACGCAGTATTTT

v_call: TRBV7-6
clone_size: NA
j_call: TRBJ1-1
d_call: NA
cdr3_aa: CASSLAEGMNTEAFF
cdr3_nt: TGTGCCAGCAGCTTAGCGGAGGGGATGAACACTGAAGCTTTCTTT

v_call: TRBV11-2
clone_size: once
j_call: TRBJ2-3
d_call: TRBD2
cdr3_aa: CASSLLLAGVSDTQYF
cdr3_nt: TGTGCCAGCAGCTTACTTCTAGCGGGGGTCTCAGATACGCAGTATTTT

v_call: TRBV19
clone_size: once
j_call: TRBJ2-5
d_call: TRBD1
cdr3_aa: CASRDRGQETQYF
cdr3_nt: TGTGCCAGTAGGGACAGGGGACAAGAGACCCAGTACTTC

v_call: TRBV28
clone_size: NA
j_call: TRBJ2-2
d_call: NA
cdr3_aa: CASSLDRDRTTSNTGELFF
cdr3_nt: TGTGCCAGCAGTTTAGATCGTGACAGGACCACTTCGAACACCGGGGAGCTGTTTTTT

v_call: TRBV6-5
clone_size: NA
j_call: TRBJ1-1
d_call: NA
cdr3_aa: CASRGVSTEAFF
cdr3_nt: TGTGCCAGCAGAGGGGTGTCCACTGAAGCTTTCTTT

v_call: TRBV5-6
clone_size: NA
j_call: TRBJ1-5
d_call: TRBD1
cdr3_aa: CASSPGTGAGGQPQHF
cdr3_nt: TGTGCCAGCAGCCCCGGGACAGGGGCGGGGGGTCAGCCCCAGCATTTT

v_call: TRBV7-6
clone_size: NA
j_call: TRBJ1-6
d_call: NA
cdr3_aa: CASSLSQGGNSPLHF
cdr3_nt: TGTGCCAGCAGCTTAAGCCAGGGAGGTAATTCACCCCTCCACTTT

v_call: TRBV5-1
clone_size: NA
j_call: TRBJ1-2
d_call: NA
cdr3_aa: CASSLGQPNYGYTF
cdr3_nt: TGCGCCAGCAGCTTGGGACAGCCTAACTATGGCTACACCTTC

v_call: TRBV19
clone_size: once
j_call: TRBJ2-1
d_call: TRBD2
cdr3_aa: CARGSGGAYNEQFF
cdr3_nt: TGTGCCAGGGGCAGCGGGGGGGCGTACAATGAGCAGTTCTTC

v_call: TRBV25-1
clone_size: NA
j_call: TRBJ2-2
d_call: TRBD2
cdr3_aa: CASSPLAGGNGELFF
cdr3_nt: TGTGCCAGCAGTCCCCTAGCGGGGGGGAACGGGGAGCTGTTTTTT

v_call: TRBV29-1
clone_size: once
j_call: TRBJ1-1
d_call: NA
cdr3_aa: CSVGGGYTEAFF
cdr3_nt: TGCAGCGTTGGCGGCGGGTACACTGAAGCTTTCTTT

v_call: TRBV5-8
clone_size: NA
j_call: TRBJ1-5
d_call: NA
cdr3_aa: CASIMTGYSNQPQHF
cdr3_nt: TGTGCCAGCATCATGACAGGATATAGCAATCAGCCCCAGCATTTT

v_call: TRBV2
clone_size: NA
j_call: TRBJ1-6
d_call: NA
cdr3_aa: CASTITVGEGSYNSPLHF
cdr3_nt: TGTGCCAGCACTATAACGGTTGGGGAGGGGTCCTATAATTCACCCCTCCACTTT

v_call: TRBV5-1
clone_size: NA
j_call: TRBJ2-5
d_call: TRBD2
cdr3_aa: CASSLELAGDVETQYF
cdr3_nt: TGCGCCAGCAGCTTGGAGCTAGCGGGGGATGTGGAGACCCAGTACTTC

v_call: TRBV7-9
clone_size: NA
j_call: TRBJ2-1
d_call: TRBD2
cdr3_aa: CASSPTGGRGEQFF
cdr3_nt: TGTGCCAGCAGCCCGACGGGGGGTCGGGGTGAGCAGTTCTTC

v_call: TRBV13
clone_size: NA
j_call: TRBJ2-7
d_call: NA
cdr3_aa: CASSLGLDSLNYEQYF
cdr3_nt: TGTGCCAGCAGCTTAGGCCTCGACAGTCTTAACTACGAGCAGTACTTC

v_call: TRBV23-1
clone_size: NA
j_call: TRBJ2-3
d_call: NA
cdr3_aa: CASSRQGTDTQYF
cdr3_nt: TGCGCCAGCAGTCGTCAGGGGACAGATACGCAGTATTTT